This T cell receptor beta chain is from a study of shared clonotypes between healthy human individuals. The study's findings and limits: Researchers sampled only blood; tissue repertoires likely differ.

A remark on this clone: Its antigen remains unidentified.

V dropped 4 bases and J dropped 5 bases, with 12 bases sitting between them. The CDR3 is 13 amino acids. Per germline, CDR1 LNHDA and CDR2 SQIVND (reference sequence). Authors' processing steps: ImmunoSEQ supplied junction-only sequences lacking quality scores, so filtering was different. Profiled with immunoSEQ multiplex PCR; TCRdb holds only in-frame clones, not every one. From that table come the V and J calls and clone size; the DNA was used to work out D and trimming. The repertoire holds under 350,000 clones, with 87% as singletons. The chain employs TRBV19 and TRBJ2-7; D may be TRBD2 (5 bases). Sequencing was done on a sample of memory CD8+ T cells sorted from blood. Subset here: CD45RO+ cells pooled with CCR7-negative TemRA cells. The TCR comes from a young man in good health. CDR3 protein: CASSNGLLNEQYF. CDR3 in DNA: TGTGCCAGTAGTAACGGACTGTTAAACGAGCAGTACTTC.